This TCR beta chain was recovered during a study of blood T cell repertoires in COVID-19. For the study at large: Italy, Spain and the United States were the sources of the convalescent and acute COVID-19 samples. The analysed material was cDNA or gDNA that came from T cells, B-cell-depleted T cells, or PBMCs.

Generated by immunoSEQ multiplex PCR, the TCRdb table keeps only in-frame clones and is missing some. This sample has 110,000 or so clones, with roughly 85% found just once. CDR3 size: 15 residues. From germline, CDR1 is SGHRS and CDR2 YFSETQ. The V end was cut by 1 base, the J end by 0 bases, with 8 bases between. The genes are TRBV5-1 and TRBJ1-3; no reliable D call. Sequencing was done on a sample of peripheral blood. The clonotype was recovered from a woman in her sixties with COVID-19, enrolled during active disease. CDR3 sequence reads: CASSLSLSSGNTIYF. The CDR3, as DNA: TGCGCCAGCAGCTTGTCTCTCAGCTCTGGAAACACCATATATTTT.